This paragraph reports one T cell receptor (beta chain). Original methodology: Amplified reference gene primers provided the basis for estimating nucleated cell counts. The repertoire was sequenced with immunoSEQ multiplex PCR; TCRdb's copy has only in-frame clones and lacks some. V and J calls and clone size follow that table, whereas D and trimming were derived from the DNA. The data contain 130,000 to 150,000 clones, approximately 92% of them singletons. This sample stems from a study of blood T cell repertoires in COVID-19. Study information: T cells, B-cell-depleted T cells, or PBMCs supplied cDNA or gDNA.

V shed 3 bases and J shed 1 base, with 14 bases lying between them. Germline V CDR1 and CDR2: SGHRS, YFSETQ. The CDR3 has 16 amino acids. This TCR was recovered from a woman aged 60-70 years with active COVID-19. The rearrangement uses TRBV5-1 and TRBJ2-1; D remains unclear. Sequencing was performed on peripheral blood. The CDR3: CASSSSSGYSYNEQFF. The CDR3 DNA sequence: TGCGCCAGCAGCTCCTCCTCCGGGTATTCCTACAATGAGCAGTTCTTC.